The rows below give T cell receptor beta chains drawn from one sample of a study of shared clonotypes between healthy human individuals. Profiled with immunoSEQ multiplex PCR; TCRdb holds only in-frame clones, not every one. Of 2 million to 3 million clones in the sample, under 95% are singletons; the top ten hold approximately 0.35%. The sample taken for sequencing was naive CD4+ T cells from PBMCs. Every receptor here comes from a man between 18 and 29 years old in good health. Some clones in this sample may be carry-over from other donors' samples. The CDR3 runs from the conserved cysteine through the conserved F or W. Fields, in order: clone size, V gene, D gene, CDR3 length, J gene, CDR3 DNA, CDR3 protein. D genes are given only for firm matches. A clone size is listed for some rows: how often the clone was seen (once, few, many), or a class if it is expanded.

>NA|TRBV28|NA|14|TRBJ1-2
TGTGCCAGCAGTTCCCCGGGACTCCCCTATGGCTACACCTTC
CASSSPGLPYGYTF
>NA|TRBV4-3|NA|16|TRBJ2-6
TGCGCCAGCAGCCAGGCGACGGGGCCTGGGGCCAACGTCCTGACTTTC
CASSQATGPGANVLTF
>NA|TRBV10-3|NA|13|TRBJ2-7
TGTGCCATCAGGGAGACATCTACCTACGAGCAGTACTTC
CAIRETSTYEQYF
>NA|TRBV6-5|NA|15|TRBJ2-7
TGTGCCAGCAACACAGGCCGGAGGGGCTCCTACGAGCAGTACTTC
CASNTGRRGSYEQYF
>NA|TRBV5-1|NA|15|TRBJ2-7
TGCGCCAGCAGCTTGGGAGGGCCCACAGCCTCCGAGCAGTACTTC
CASSLGGPTASEQYF
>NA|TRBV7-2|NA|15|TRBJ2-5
TGTGCCAGCAGCTTAGGAGGGCAGCTTAGGGAGACCCAGTACTTC
CASSLGGQLRETQYF
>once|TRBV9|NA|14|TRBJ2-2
TGTGCCAGCAGGCTGGAGCTACTCACCGGGGAGCTGTTTTTT
CASRLELLTGELFF
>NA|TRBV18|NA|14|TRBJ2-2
TGTGCCAGCTCACCGGGACAAAACACCGGGGAGCTGTTTTTT
CASSPGQNTGELFF
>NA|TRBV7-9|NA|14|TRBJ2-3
TGTGCCAGCAGAAGGCCCGATAGCACAGATACGCAGTATTTT
CASRRPDSTDTQYF
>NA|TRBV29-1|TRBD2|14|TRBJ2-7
TGCAGCGCACGAATAGCGGGAGCTCCCTACGAGCAGTACTTC
CSARIAGAPYEQYF
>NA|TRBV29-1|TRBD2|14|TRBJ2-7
TGCAGCGTCCTACTAGCGGGGGACTCCTACGAGCAGTACTTC
CSVLLAGDSYEQYF
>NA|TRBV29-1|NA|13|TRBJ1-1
TGCAGCGTTCTTCGGGTTTATAACACTGAAGCTTTCTTT
CSVLRVYNTEAFF
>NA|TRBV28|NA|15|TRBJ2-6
TGTGCCAGCAAATCCCCGGGGCCTGGGGCCAACGTCCTGACTTTC
CASKSPGPGANVLTF
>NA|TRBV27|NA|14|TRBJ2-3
TGTGCCAGCAGTTACAAACGCAGCACAGATACGCAGTATTTT
CASSYKRSTDTQYF
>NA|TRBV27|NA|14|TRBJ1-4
TGTGCCAGCAGTTTACTCGGCATTGGCGAAAAACTGTTTTTT
CASSLLGIGEKLFF
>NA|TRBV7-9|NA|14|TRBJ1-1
TGTGCCAGCAGCTCCACGGCGAGGAACACTGAAGCTTTCTTT
CASSSTARNTEAFF
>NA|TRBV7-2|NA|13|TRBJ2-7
TGTGCCAGCAGCCCCCCGAGCTCCTACGAGCAGTACTTC
CASSPPSSYEQYF
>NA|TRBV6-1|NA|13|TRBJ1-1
TGTGCCAGCAGTTCGGTCCCGAACACTGAAGCTTTCTTT
CASSSVPNTEAFF
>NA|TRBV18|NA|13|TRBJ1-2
TGTGCCAGCTCACCAAGAACACAAGAGGGCTACACCTTC
CASSPRTQEGYTF
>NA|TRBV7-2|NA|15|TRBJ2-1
TGTGCCAGCAGCCCCCACCTAGAAAGACACAATGAGCAGTTCTTC
CASSPHLERHNEQFF
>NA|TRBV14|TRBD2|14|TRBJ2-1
TGTGCCAGCAGCCCTTCTAGCGGGTTGAATGAGCAGTTCTTC
CASSPSSGLNEQFF
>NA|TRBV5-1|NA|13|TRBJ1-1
TGCGCCAGCAGCTTCTCCGAAGGGGCGGAAGCTTTCTTT
CASSFSEGAEAFF
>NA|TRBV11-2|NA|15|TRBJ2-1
TGTGCCAGCAGCTTAGTCAGAGGGTTGAGGAATGAGCAGTTCTTC
CASSLVRGLRNEQFF
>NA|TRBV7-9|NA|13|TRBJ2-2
TGTGCCAGCAGCAGTACGTCAGCCGGGGAGCTGTTTTTT
CASSSTSAGELFF
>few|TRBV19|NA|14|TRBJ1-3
TGTGCCAGTAGCGCAGTGTCCTCTGGAAACACCATATATTTT
CASSAVSSGNTIYF
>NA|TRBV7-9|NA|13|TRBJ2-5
TGTGCCAGCAGCCGGGACTGGGAAGAGACCCAGTACTTC
CASSRDWEETQYF
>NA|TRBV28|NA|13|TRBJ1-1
TGTGCCAGCCATGGACTGATGAACACTGAAGCTTTCTTT
CASHGLMNTEAFF
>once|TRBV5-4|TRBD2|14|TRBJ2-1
TGTGCCAGCAGCTTGGAGCGGGACGGGGGTGAGCAGTTCTTC
CASSLERDGGEQFF
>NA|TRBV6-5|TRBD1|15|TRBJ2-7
TGTGCCAGCAGTTACGGACAGGGGTCACACTACGAGCAGTACTTC
CASSYGQGSHYEQYF
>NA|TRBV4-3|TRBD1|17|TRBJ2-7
TGCGCCAGCAGCCAAGATCTGGACGGGACAGGGTTTCACGAGCAGTACTTC
CASSQDLDGTGFHEQYF
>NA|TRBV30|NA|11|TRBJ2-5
TGTGCCTGGAGTCGACCAGAGACCCAGTACTTC
CAWSRPETQYF
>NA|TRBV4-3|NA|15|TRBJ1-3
TGCGCCAGCAGCCAAGACGACAGGACTGGAAACACCATATATTTT
CASSQDDRTGNTIYF
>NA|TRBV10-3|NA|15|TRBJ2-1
TGTGCCATCAGCCGCGGGGAAAGCTCCTACAATGAGCAGTTCTTC
CAISRGESSYNEQFF
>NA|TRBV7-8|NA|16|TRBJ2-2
TGTGCCAGCAGCTTAGCTTTATCTAGGTCCACCGGGGAGCTGTTTTTT
CASSLALSRSTGELFF
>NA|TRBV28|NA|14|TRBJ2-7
TGTGCCAGCAGCCTCTCGGCCCGGCGTCACGAGCAGTACTTC
CASSLSARRHEQYF
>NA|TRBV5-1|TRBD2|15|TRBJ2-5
TGCGCCAGCAGCTCGGAAACTAGCGGCCAAGAGACCCAGTACTTC
CASSSETSGQETQYF
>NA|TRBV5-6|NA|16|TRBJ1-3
TGTGCCAGCAGCCGCCTCGCGGGGAGCTCTGGAAACACCATATATTTT
CASSRLAGSSGNTIYF
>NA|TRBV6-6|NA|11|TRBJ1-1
TGTGCCAGCAGTTACTTCCCTGAAGCTTTCTTT
CASSYFPEAFF
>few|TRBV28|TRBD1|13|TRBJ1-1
TGTGCCAGCAGTTCACCGACAGGGCGTGAAGCTTTCTTT
CASSSPTGREAFF
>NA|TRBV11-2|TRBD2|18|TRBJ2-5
TGTGCCAGCAGCTTACTCCTAGCGGGCATCCCCTGGGAAGAGACCCAGTACTTC
CASSLLLAGIPWEETQYF
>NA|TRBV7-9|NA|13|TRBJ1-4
TGTGCCAGCAGCAGGGGACAATCTGAAAAACTGTTTTTT
CASSRGQSEKLFF
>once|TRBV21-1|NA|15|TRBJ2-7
TGTGCCAGCAGCAAATGCGGCGGGAGGACCCACGAGCAGTACTTC
CASSKCGGRTHEQYF
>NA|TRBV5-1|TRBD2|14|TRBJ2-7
TGCGCCAGCAAACTAGCGGGAGGTTATTACGAGCAGTACTTC
CASKLAGGYYEQYF
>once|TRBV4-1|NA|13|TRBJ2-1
TGCGCCAGCAGTTTTCGCGGAGCGACCTCGGAAGTCTTC
CASSFRGATSEVF
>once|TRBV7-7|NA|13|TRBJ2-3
TGTGCCAGCAGCCGCGACCTGGGGGATACGCAGTATTTT
CASSRDLGDTQYF